A selection of T cell receptor beta chains follows, all from one sample in a study of blood T cell repertoires in COVID-19. Here immunoSEQ multiplex PCR was the method, and the copy in TCRdb shows in-frame clones only, minus some. The sample has 180,000 or so clones; roughly nine tenths are singletons. Sequencing input: PBMCs or T cells enriched from blood (not recorded which). The receptors shown here come from a woman between 35 and 50 years old with acute COVID-19. Each CDR3 is given with its conserved first and last residue. Fields, in order: V gene, J gene, D gene, CDR3 length, clone size, CDR3 protein, CDR3 DNA. The D gene is left open where the match is weak. A row's size may be missing; if present it is once, few, many or a size class.

v_call: TRBV24-1; j_call: TRBJ2-2; d_call: -; cdr3_length: 17; clone_size: -; cdr3_aa: CATSATGATLNTGELFF; cdr3_nt: TGTGCCACCAGTGCCACGGGAGCAACCTTGAACACCGGGGAGCTGTTTTTT
v_call: TRBV5-4; j_call: TRBJ2-1; d_call: TRBD2; cdr3_length: 15; clone_size: -; cdr3_aa: CASSLVAGAGNEQFF; cdr3_nt: TGTGCCAGCAGCTTGGTGGCGGGAGCCGGAAATGAGCAGTTCTTC
v_call: TRBV9; j_call: TRBJ2-3; d_call: -; cdr3_length: 14; clone_size: few; cdr3_aa: CASSVGRGTDTQYF; cdr3_nt: TGTGCCAGCAGCGTTGGGCGGGGCACAGATACGCAGTATTTT
v_call: TRBV10-2; j_call: TRBJ1-1; d_call: TRBD1; cdr3_length: 13; clone_size: -; cdr3_aa: CASTVTGGTEAFF; cdr3_nt: TGCGCCAGCACGGTAACAGGGGGCACTGAAGCTTTCTTT
v_call: TRBV5-1; j_call: TRBJ2-5; d_call: TRBD1; cdr3_length: 16; clone_size: -; cdr3_aa: CASSSRPGQGKETQYF; cdr3_nt: TGCGCCAGCAGCTCCAGACCGGGACAGGGGAAAGAGACCCAGTACTTC
v_call: TRBV9; j_call: TRBJ1-4; d_call: TRBD1; cdr3_length: 18; clone_size: -; cdr3_aa: CASSENRDSPGANEKLFF; cdr3_nt: TGTGCCAGCAGCGAGAATAGGGACAGCCCGGGGGCTAATGAAAAACTGTTTTTT
v_call: TRBV19; j_call: TRBJ2-3; d_call: TRBD2; cdr3_length: 14; clone_size: -; cdr3_aa: CASSFSGNTDTQYF; cdr3_nt: TGTGCCAGTAGTTTTAGCGGGAACACAGATACGCAGTATTTT
v_call: TRBV19; j_call: TRBJ2-2; d_call: -; cdr3_length: 16; clone_size: -; cdr3_aa: CASSTTGSGNTGELFF; cdr3_nt: TGTGCCAGTAGTACCACGGGTAGCGGGAACACCGGGGAGCTGTTTTTT
v_call: TRBV19; j_call: TRBJ2-1; d_call: -; cdr3_length: 14; clone_size: -; cdr3_aa: CASSDPPPGNEQFF; cdr3_nt: TGTGCCAGTAGTGACCCTCCCCCAGGTAATGAGCAGTTCTTC
v_call: TRBV14; j_call: TRBJ2-5; d_call: -; cdr3_length: 15; clone_size: -; cdr3_aa: CASSQDWGTQETQYF; cdr3_nt: TGTGCCAGCAGCCAAGACTGGGGCACACAAGAGACCCAGTACTTC
v_call: TRBV19; j_call: TRBJ1-5; d_call: TRBD1; cdr3_length: 15; clone_size: -; cdr3_aa: CASSIGQGFTQPQHF; cdr3_nt: TGTGCCAGTAGTATCGGACAGGGGTTTACGCAGCCCCAGCATTTT
v_call: TRBV29-1; j_call: TRBJ2-1; d_call: -; cdr3_length: 13; clone_size: -; cdr3_aa: CSYRSPVYNEQFF; cdr3_nt: TGCAGTTACCGGAGCCCGGTATACAATGAGCAGTTCTTC
v_call: TRBV19; j_call: TRBJ1-3; d_call: -; cdr3_length: 15; clone_size: -; cdr3_aa: CASSTLTVSGNTIYF; cdr3_nt: TGTGCCAGTAGTACATTGACAGTCTCTGGAAACACCATATATTTT
v_call: TRBV28; j_call: TRBJ1-5; d_call: -; cdr3_length: 14; clone_size: -; cdr3_aa: CASKINGNNQPQHF; cdr3_nt: TGTGCCAGCAAGATTAACGGGAACAATCAGCCCCAGCATTTT
v_call: TRBV2; j_call: TRBJ2-7; d_call: TRBD1; cdr3_length: 15; clone_size: -; cdr3_aa: CASTDRGQGYYEQYF; cdr3_nt: TGTGCCAGCACCGATAGGGGACAGGGGTACTACGAGCAGTACTTC
v_call: TRBV13; j_call: TRBJ2-1; d_call: TRBD2; cdr3_length: 15; clone_size: -; cdr3_aa: CASSPRTSGSGEQFF; cdr3_nt: TGTGCCAGCAGCCCACGGACTAGCGGGAGTGGTGAGCAGTTCTTC
v_call: TRBV13; j_call: TRBJ2-7; d_call: -; cdr3_length: 15; clone_size: -; cdr3_aa: CASSFGRGRDYEQYF; cdr3_nt: TGTGCCAGCAGCTTCGGTCGGGGGAGAGACTACGAGCAGTACTTC
v_call: TRBV3-1/TRBV3-2; j_call: TRBJ2-1; d_call: -; cdr3_length: 22; clone_size: -; cdr3_aa: CASSQDFGQVGTSLGSYNEQFF; cdr3_nt: TGTGCCAGCAGCCAAGATTTTGGCCAGGTTGGGACTTCCCTGGGCTCCTACAATGAGCAGTTCTTC
v_call: TRBV2; j_call: TRBJ1-4; d_call: -; cdr3_length: 15; clone_size: -; cdr3_aa: CASSADSGRDEKLFF; cdr3_nt: TGTGCCAGCAGTGCAGATTCCGGGCGGGATGAAAAACTGTTTTTT
v_call: TRBV10-3; j_call: TRBJ2-5; d_call: -; cdr3_length: 13; clone_size: few; cdr3_aa: CAISAPGRETQYF; cdr3_nt: TGTGCCATCAGTGCCCCGGGGAGGGAGACCCAGTACTTC
v_call: TRBV6-5; j_call: TRBJ2-1; d_call: TRBD2; cdr3_length: 16; clone_size: -; cdr3_aa: CASSFGRGGQFNEQFF; cdr3_nt: TGTGCCAGCAGTTTTGGGCGGGGGGGCCAGTTTAATGAGCAGTTCTTC
v_call: TRBV7-2; j_call: TRBJ2-1; d_call: -; cdr3_length: 14; clone_size: -; cdr3_aa: CASKGSGYSNEQFF; cdr3_nt: TGTGCCAGCAAAGGTAGCGGTTACTCTAATGAGCAGTTCTTC
v_call: TRBV18; j_call: TRBJ1-5; d_call: -; cdr3_length: 17; clone_size: once; cdr3_aa: CASSPFRTANSNQPQHF; cdr3_nt: TGTGCCAGCTCACCATTTAGAACAGCCAATAGCAATCAGCCCCAGCATTTT
v_call: TRBV5-1; j_call: TRBJ2-2; d_call: -; cdr3_length: 13; clone_size: -; cdr3_aa: CASSLGLPGELFF; cdr3_nt: TGCGCCAGCAGCTTGGGACTCCCCGGGGAGCTGTTTTTT
v_call: TRBV7-2; j_call: TRBJ2-3; d_call: TRBD2; cdr3_length: 16; clone_size: -; cdr3_aa: CASSLRGSGASDTQYF; cdr3_nt: TGTGCCAGCAGCTTAAGAGGTAGCGGGGCCTCAGATACGCAGTATTTT
v_call: TRBV27; j_call: TRBJ1-4; d_call: -; cdr3_length: 16; clone_size: -; cdr3_aa: CASRRDSQATNEKLFF; cdr3_nt: TGTGCCAGCAGGAGAGATAGCCAAGCAACTAATGAAAAACTGTTTTTT
v_call: TRBV10-2; j_call: TRBJ2-7; d_call: -; cdr3_length: 11; clone_size: once; cdr3_aa: CASWSGYEQYF; cdr3_nt: TGCGCCAGCTGGTCAGGCTACGAGCAGTACTTC
v_call: TRBV2; j_call: TRBJ1-2; d_call: TRBD1; cdr3_length: 14; clone_size: -; cdr3_aa: CASSQTGVDYGYTF; cdr3_nt: TGTGCCAGCAGCCAGACAGGGGTTGACTATGGCTACACCTTC
v_call: TRBV7-9; j_call: TRBJ2-7; d_call: TRBD1; cdr3_length: 17; clone_size: -; cdr3_aa: CASSFTVGTGKDYEQYF; cdr3_nt: TGTGCCAGCAGCTTTACCGTCGGGACAGGGAAAGACTACGAGCAGTACTTC
v_call: TRBV11-2; j_call: TRBJ2-7; d_call: TRBD2; cdr3_length: 17; clone_size: -; cdr3_aa: CASSLVILAGRTYEQYF; cdr3_nt: TGTGCCAGCAGCTTAGTTATACTAGCGGGGCGCACCTACGAGCAGTACTTC
v_call: TRBV6-5; j_call: TRBJ1-5; d_call: TRBD1; cdr3_length: 15; clone_size: -; cdr3_aa: CASSYITQGDQPQHF; cdr3_nt: TGTGCCAGCAGTTACATCACTCAGGGGGATCAGCCCCAGCATTTT
v_call: TRBV6-5; j_call: TRBJ2-1; d_call: TRBD2; cdr3_length: 15; clone_size: few; cdr3_aa: CASSYGRGLYNEQFF; cdr3_nt: TGTGCCAGCAGTTATGGGCGGGGACTATACAATGAGCAGTTCTTC
v_call: TRBV18; j_call: TRBJ2-6; d_call: -; cdr3_length: 15; clone_size: -; cdr3_aa: CASSPRQPEANVLTF; cdr3_nt: TGTGCCAGCTCACCACGACAACCGGAGGCCAACGTCCTGACTTTC
v_call: TRBV28; j_call: TRBJ2-3; d_call: TRBD2; cdr3_length: 16; clone_size: -; cdr3_aa: CASSLVLRGGSDTQYF; cdr3_nt: TGTGCCAGCAGTCTCGTCCTGCGGGGGGGTTCAGATACGCAGTATTTT
v_call: TRBV2; j_call: TRBJ1-4; d_call: -; cdr3_length: 16; clone_size: -; cdr3_aa: CASSSGLRGRNEKLFF; cdr3_nt: TGTGCCAGCAGTTCCGGGTTGAGAGGGCGTAATGAAAAACTGTTTTTT
v_call: TRBV6-5; j_call: TRBJ2-5; d_call: -; cdr3_length: 11; clone_size: -; cdr3_aa: CASSLQETQYF; cdr3_nt: TGTGCCAGCAGTCTCCAAGAGACCCAGTACTTC
v_call: TRBV11-2; j_call: TRBJ1-5; d_call: -; cdr3_length: 17; clone_size: -; cdr3_aa: CASSLAPPQGINQPQHF; cdr3_nt: TGTGCCAGCAGCTTAGCCCCCCCCCAGGGCATCAATCAGCCCCAGCATTTT
v_call: TRBV15; j_call: TRBJ1-1; d_call: -; cdr3_length: 14; clone_size: -; cdr3_aa: CATQAQGQNTEAFF; cdr3_nt: TGTGCCACCCAAGCGCAGGGTCAGAACACTGAAGCTTTCTTT
v_call: TRBV5-4; j_call: TRBJ2-5; d_call: -; cdr3_length: 12; clone_size: -; cdr3_aa: CASSSPSETQYF; cdr3_nt: TGTGCCAGCAGCTCCCCGTCAGAGACCCAGTACTTC
v_call: TRBV24-1; j_call: TRBJ2-7; d_call: TRBD2; cdr3_length: 14; clone_size: -; cdr3_aa: CAPECSGGAYEQYF; cdr3_nt: TGTGCCCCGGAGTGCAGCGGGGGGGCCTACGAGCAGTACTTC
v_call: TRBV14; j_call: TRBJ1-1; d_call: -; cdr3_length: 15; clone_size: -; cdr3_aa: CASSPRRGGTAEAFF; cdr3_nt: TGTGCCAGCAGCCCGAGACGGGGAGGGACCGCTGAAGCTTTCTTT
v_call: TRBV18; j_call: TRBJ2-7; d_call: -; cdr3_length: 12; clone_size: -; cdr3_aa: CASSPSLFEQYF; cdr3_nt: TGTGCCAGCTCACCAAGCCTCTTCGAGCAGTACTTC
v_call: TRBV19; j_call: TRBJ2-1; d_call: -; cdr3_length: 14; clone_size: -; cdr3_aa: CASSKLAHSNEQFF; cdr3_nt: TGTGCCAGTAGTAAATTAGCCCATTCCAATGAGCAGTTCTTC
v_call: TRBV12-3/TRBV12-4; j_call: TRBJ2-3; d_call: -; cdr3_length: 11; clone_size: -; cdr3_aa: CASMSRDTQYF; cdr3_nt: TGTGCCAGCATGTCGAGAGATACGCAGTATTTT
v_call: TRBV12-3/TRBV12-4; j_call: TRBJ1-5; d_call: TRBD1; cdr3_length: 12; clone_size: -; cdr3_aa: CASSSGGLAQHF; cdr3_nt: TGTGCCAGCAGTTCAGGGGGTTTGGCCCAGCATTTT
v_call: TRBV4-2; j_call: TRBJ2-1; d_call: TRBD1; cdr3_length: 17; clone_size: -; cdr3_aa: CASSQGLGQESYNEQFF; cdr3_nt: TGTGCCAGCAGCCAGGGGTTAGGACAGGAGTCCTACAATGAGCAGTTCTTC
v_call: TRBV6-5; j_call: TRBJ2-3; d_call: -; cdr3_length: 15; clone_size: -; cdr3_aa: CASRARGTRTDTQYF; cdr3_nt: TGTGCCAGCAGGGCCCGGGGGACCCGCACAGATACGCAGTATTTT
v_call: TRBV13; j_call: TRBJ2-3; d_call: TRBD2; cdr3_length: 16; clone_size: -; cdr3_aa: CASSRGTSGVIDTQYF; cdr3_nt: TGTGCCAGCAGCCGTGGGACTAGCGGGGTTATAGATACGCAGTATTTT
v_call: TRBV4-1; j_call: TRBJ1-2; d_call: TRBD1; cdr3_length: 16; clone_size: -; cdr3_aa: CASSQSLTGGTYGYTF; cdr3_nt: TGCGCCAGCAGCCAAAGTTTGACAGGGGGCACTTATGGCTACACCTTC
v_call: TRBV6-2/TRBV6-3; j_call: TRBJ2-1; d_call: -; cdr3_length: 15; clone_size: -; cdr3_aa: CASSLQASSYNEQFF; cdr3_nt: TGTGCCAGCAGTCTACAGGCGAGCTCCTACAATGAGCAGTTCTTC
v_call: TRBV6-1; j_call: TRBJ2-7; d_call: TRBD1; cdr3_length: 17; clone_size: -; cdr3_aa: CASSGRDRGLSSYEQYF; cdr3_nt: TGTGCCAGCAGTGGCCGGGACAGGGGATTATCCTCCTACGAGCAGTACTTC
v_call: TRBV30; j_call: TRBJ1-2; d_call: -; cdr3_length: 13; clone_size: once; cdr3_aa: CAWSVLGYYGYTF; cdr3_nt: TGTGCCTGGAGTGTACTAGGGTACTATGGCTACACCTTC
v_call: TRBV4-1; j_call: TRBJ1-6; d_call: -; cdr3_length: 17; clone_size: few; cdr3_aa: CASSQPGRQARGSPLHF; cdr3_nt: TGCGCCAGCAGCCAACCAGGTCGACAGGCTAGGGGTTCACCCCTCCACTTT
v_call: TRBV5-4; j_call: TRBJ1-4; d_call: TRBD1; cdr3_length: 15; clone_size: once; cdr3_aa: CASSLKGQGGEKLFF; cdr3_nt: TGTGCCAGCAGCTTGAAGGGACAGGGAGGCGAAAAACTGTTTTTT
v_call: TRBV3-1/TRBV3-2; j_call: TRBJ2-2; d_call: TRBD2; cdr3_length: 18; clone_size: -; cdr3_aa: CASSLSGLAGHNTGELFF; cdr3_nt: TGTGCCAGCAGCTTGTCGGGACTAGCGGGGCACAACACCGGGGAGCTGTTTTTT
v_call: TRBV19; j_call: TRBJ1-5; d_call: -; cdr3_length: 15; clone_size: -; cdr3_aa: CASSSPRGSGQPQHF; cdr3_nt: TGTGCCAGTAGTTCCCCCCGGGGATCTGGACAGCCCCAGCATTTT
v_call: TRBV19; j_call: TRBJ2-1; d_call: -; cdr3_length: 15; clone_size: -; cdr3_aa: CASSAGPISYNEQFF; cdr3_nt: TGTGCCAGTAGTGCGGGCCCCATCTCCTACAATGAGCAGTTCTTC